These T cell receptor beta chains were read from a single sample in a study of cytomegalovirus exposure and HLA in healthy donors. Method: immunoSEQ multiplex PCR; TCRdb's copy keeps in-frame clones and lacks some. In the table there are about 160,000 clones, approximately 96% of which are singletons. Sequencing was performed on PBMCs. The receptors derive from a woman in her late teens or twenties in good health and CMV-seronegative. The CDR3 runs from the conserved cysteine through the conserved F or W. The order of the fields is D gene, J gene, V gene, clone size, CDR3 DNA, CDR3 protein. A D gene is named only where the DNA matches it firmly. A clone size is listed for some rows: how often the clone was seen (once, few, many), or a class if it is expanded.

d_call: -; j_call: TRBJ2-1; v_call: TRBV15; clone_size: -; cdr3_nt: TGTGCCACCAGCCACTCTACAGCATACAATGAGCAGTTCTTC; cdr3_aa: CATSHSTAYNEQFF
d_call: TRBD1; j_call: TRBJ1-2; v_call: TRBV15; clone_size: -; cdr3_nt: TGTGCCACCAGCTCTGGTCCCCGGGACAGGGAAACCTTC; cdr3_aa: CATSSGPRDRETF
d_call: TRBD2; j_call: TRBJ2-1; v_call: TRBV9; clone_size: -; cdr3_nt: TGTGCCAGCAGCCCTTCTAGCGGTTCGGGGAATGAGCAGTTCTTC; cdr3_aa: CASSPSSGSGNEQFF
d_call: -; j_call: TRBJ2-5; v_call: TRBV5-6; clone_size: -; cdr3_nt: TGTGCCAGCAGCTTGGACCCGATACAAACTAAACAGACCCAGTACTTC; cdr3_aa: CASSLDPIQTKQTQYF
d_call: -; j_call: TRBJ2-1; v_call: TRBV4-3; clone_size: -; cdr3_nt: TGCGCCAGCAGCCAAGATATGTCGGATGAGCAGTTCTTC; cdr3_aa: CASSQDMSDEQFF
d_call: TRBD2; j_call: TRBJ2-2; v_call: TRBV4-3; clone_size: -; cdr3_nt: TGCGCCAGCAGCCACGACGCGGGAGACACCGGGGAGCTGTTTTTT; cdr3_aa: CASSHDAGDTGELFF
d_call: -; j_call: TRBJ2-2; v_call: TRBV28; clone_size: -; cdr3_nt: TGTGCCGGTAGGACAAACCTGAACACCGGGGAGCTGTTTTTT; cdr3_aa: CAGRTNLNTGELFF
d_call: TRBD1; j_call: TRBJ2-5; v_call: TRBV7-9; clone_size: -; cdr3_nt: TGTGCCAGCAGCTCACCCCGGGACAGGGTTGAGGAGACCCAGTACTTC; cdr3_aa: CASSSPRDRVEETQYF
d_call: -; j_call: TRBJ1-5; v_call: TRBV19; clone_size: -; cdr3_nt: TGTGCCAGTAGTATTGCGGGGGCTCAGCCCCAGCATTTT; cdr3_aa: CASSIAGAQPQHF
d_call: -; j_call: TRBJ2-2; v_call: TRBV7-3; clone_size: -; cdr3_nt: TGTGCCAGCAGCTTAACGACAGATAGCGGTGTGAACACCGGGGAGCTGTTTTTT; cdr3_aa: CASSLTTDSGVNTGELFF
d_call: TRBD1; j_call: TRBJ1-6; v_call: TRBV4-1; clone_size: -; cdr3_nt: TGCGCCAGCAGCCCCTTGCTAGGACAGGGATTATCACCCCTCCACTTT; cdr3_aa: CASSPLLGQGLSPLHF
d_call: TRBD1; j_call: TRBJ1-4; v_call: TRBV30; clone_size: -; cdr3_nt: TGTGCCTGGAGTTTAAGGACAGGCATTAATGAAAAACTGTTTTTT; cdr3_aa: CAWSLRTGINEKLFF
d_call: TRBD1; j_call: TRBJ2-4; v_call: TRBV13; clone_size: -; cdr3_nt: TGTGCCAGCAGCGGGACAGGGGAAAACATTCAGTACTTC; cdr3_aa: CASSGTGENIQYF
d_call: TRBD2; j_call: TRBJ2-7; v_call: TRBV5-1; clone_size: once; cdr3_nt: TGCGCCAGCAGCTTGGCCCTAGCGGGGTTCTACGAGCAGTACTTC; cdr3_aa: CASSLALAGFYEQYF
d_call: TRBD1; j_call: TRBJ2-1; v_call: TRBV5-8; clone_size: -; cdr3_nt: TGTGCCAGCAGCTTGGGGACAGGGCCCCCTAACAATGAGCAGTTCTTC; cdr3_aa: CASSLGTGPPNNEQFF
d_call: TRBD1; j_call: TRBJ1-6; v_call: TRBV14; clone_size: -; cdr3_nt: TGTGCCAGCAGCCAAGACGGGACAGGTCCCTATTCACCCCTCCACTTT; cdr3_aa: CASSQDGTGPYSPLHF
d_call: -; j_call: TRBJ1-5; v_call: TRBV18; clone_size: -; cdr3_nt: TGTGCCAGCTCACCGTGGGCAGGGGATAGCAATCAGCCCCAGCATTTT; cdr3_aa: CASSPWAGDSNQPQHF
d_call: -; j_call: TRBJ2-3; v_call: TRBV25-1; clone_size: -; cdr3_nt: TGTGCCAGCATGAGCTGGAGCACAGATACGCAGTATTTT; cdr3_aa: CASMSWSTDTQYF
d_call: TRBD1; j_call: TRBJ1-4; v_call: TRBV7-9; clone_size: -; cdr3_nt: TGTGCCGGGGGTCAAACCCAGGGGGCGCCTAATGAAAAACTGTTTTTT; cdr3_aa: CAGGQTQGAPNEKLFF
d_call: -; j_call: TRBJ2-7; v_call: TRBV7-2; clone_size: -; cdr3_nt: TGTGCCAGTGGACGTGGGGAGGCCTACGAGCAGTACTTC; cdr3_aa: CASGRGEAYEQYF
d_call: -; j_call: TRBJ2-7; v_call: TRBV6-6; clone_size: -; cdr3_nt: TGTGCCAGCAGCCTCCAGGGGGGCGGTTCCTACGAGCAGTACTTC; cdr3_aa: CASSLQGGGSYEQYF
d_call: -; j_call: TRBJ2-7; v_call: TRBV2; clone_size: -; cdr3_nt: TGTGCCAGCAGTCAAAACTACGAGCAGTACTTC; cdr3_aa: CASSQNYEQYF
d_call: TRBD2; j_call: TRBJ2-1; v_call: TRBV7-2; clone_size: -; cdr3_nt: TGTGCCAGCAGTGATAGCGGGGGGCCCTACAATGAGCAGTTCTTC; cdr3_aa: CASSDSGGPYNEQFF
d_call: -; j_call: TRBJ2-6; v_call: TRBV14; clone_size: -; cdr3_nt: TGTGCCAGCAGCCAAGATAAGCGCGGGGCCACTGGGGCCAACGTCCTGACTTTC; cdr3_aa: CASSQDKRGATGANVLTF
d_call: TRBD2; j_call: TRBJ2-3; v_call: TRBV4-1; clone_size: -; cdr3_nt: TGCGCCAGCAGCCGGAGCGGGGGGGGGACAGATACGCAGTATTTT; cdr3_aa: CASSRSGGGTDTQYF
d_call: -; j_call: TRBJ1-1; v_call: TRBV7-2; clone_size: -; cdr3_nt: TGTGCCAGCAGCTTAGAATACAGCAACACTGAAGCTTTCTTT; cdr3_aa: CASSLEYSNTEAFF
d_call: TRBD1; j_call: TRBJ1-2; v_call: TRBV30; clone_size: -; cdr3_nt: TGTGCCTGGAGTAGACAGGGTGTCGGCTACACCTTC; cdr3_aa: CAWSRQGVGYTF
d_call: -; j_call: TRBJ1-6; v_call: TRBV18; clone_size: -; cdr3_nt: TGTGCCAGCTCAACAACCAGACAGGATAATTCACCCCTCCACTTT; cdr3_aa: CASSTTRQDNSPLHF
d_call: -; j_call: TRBJ2-7; v_call: TRBV7-2; clone_size: -; cdr3_nt: TGTGCCAGCAGCTTAGCTCGGGGAAGCCAGCAGTACTTC; cdr3_aa: CASSLARGSQQYF
d_call: -; j_call: TRBJ2-7; v_call: TRBV19; clone_size: once; cdr3_nt: TGTGCCAGTAGTGACTATCGGCACAAGCAGTACTTC; cdr3_aa: CASSDYRHKQYF
d_call: -; j_call: TRBJ1-3; v_call: TRBV5-6; clone_size: -; cdr3_nt: TGTGCCAGCAGCTATCGACATTTTGGAAACACCATATATTTT; cdr3_aa: CASSYRHFGNTIYF
d_call: -; j_call: TRBJ2-1; v_call: TRBV27; clone_size: -; cdr3_nt: TGTGCCAGCAGTTTATGGTTCGGGAACTACAATGAGCAGTTCTTC; cdr3_aa: CASSLWFGNYNEQFF
d_call: -; j_call: TRBJ2-2; v_call: TRBV5-8; clone_size: once; cdr3_nt: TGTGCCAGCAGCCCCCTCGGGGGTAGTAGTCCCGGGGAGCTGTTTTTT; cdr3_aa: CASSPLGGSSPGELFF
d_call: -; j_call: TRBJ1-1; v_call: TRBV6-5; clone_size: -; cdr3_nt: TGTGCCAGCAGTTTCCACAGAAACACTGAAGCTTTCTTT; cdr3_aa: CASSFHRNTEAFF
d_call: -; j_call: TRBJ2-7; v_call: TRBV5-4; clone_size: -; cdr3_nt: TGTGCCAGCAGCTTAGGGACTTCGGTCTACGAGCAGTACTTC; cdr3_aa: CASSLGTSVYEQYF
d_call: -; j_call: TRBJ2-2; v_call: TRBV30; clone_size: -; cdr3_nt: TGTGCCTGGGGCAAGAACACCGGGGAGCTGTTTTTT; cdr3_aa: CAWGKNTGELFF
d_call: -; j_call: TRBJ1-2; v_call: TRBV6-5; clone_size: -; cdr3_nt: TGTGCCAGCAGTTACTTAAGGAGCTATGGCTACACCTTC; cdr3_aa: CASSYLRSYGYTF
d_call: -; j_call: TRBJ2-1; v_call: TRBV20-1; clone_size: -; cdr3_nt: TGCAGTGCTAGTAGTTCCCATGAGCAGTTCTTC; cdr3_aa: CSASSSHEQFF
d_call: -; j_call: TRBJ1-6; v_call: TRBV9; clone_size: -; cdr3_nt: TGTGCCAGCAGCGTAGAGCGTCAGGGTGGTTCACCCCTCCACTTT; cdr3_aa: CASSVERQGGSPLHF
d_call: -; j_call: TRBJ2-3; v_call: TRBV4-3; clone_size: -; cdr3_nt: TGCGCCAGCAGCCGGTCAGGGGAAGATACGCAGTATTTT; cdr3_aa: CASSRSGEDTQYF
d_call: TRBD1; j_call: TRBJ1-5; v_call: TRBV11-2; clone_size: -; cdr3_nt: TGTGCCAGCAGCTTCGGGACAGGTACACAGCCCCAGCATTTT; cdr3_aa: CASSFGTGTQPQHF
d_call: TRBD1; j_call: TRBJ1-1; v_call: TRBV7-9; clone_size: -; cdr3_nt: TGTGCCAGCAGCTCAACCGGACAGGGGAAAGAAGCTTTCTTT; cdr3_aa: CASSSTGQGKEAFF
d_call: -; j_call: TRBJ1-2; v_call: TRBV19; clone_size: -; cdr3_nt: TGTGCCAGTAGTATAGACGTATCCTATGGCTACACCTTC; cdr3_aa: CASSIDVSYGYTF
d_call: -; j_call: TRBJ1-5; v_call: TRBV27; clone_size: -; cdr3_nt: TGTGCCAGCAGTTCCTTGGCAGGTCGTAATCAGCCCCAGCATTTT; cdr3_aa: CASSSLAGRNQPQHF
d_call: -; j_call: TRBJ2-3; v_call: TRBV7-9; clone_size: -; cdr3_nt: TGTGCCAGCAGCTTTACATACACAGATACGCAGTATTTT; cdr3_aa: CASSFTYTDTQYF
d_call: TRBD1; j_call: TRBJ2-7; v_call: TRBV19; clone_size: -; cdr3_nt: TGTGCCAGTAGTATAGATCCGACAGGGGGTTACTCCTACGAGCAGTACTTC; cdr3_aa: CASSIDPTGGYSYEQYF
d_call: -; j_call: TRBJ2-5; v_call: TRBV2; clone_size: -; cdr3_nt: TGTGCCAGCAGGCACCAGTACCAAGAGACCCAGTACTTC; cdr3_aa: CASRHQYQETQYF
d_call: -; j_call: TRBJ1-1; v_call: TRBV29-1; clone_size: -; cdr3_nt: TGCAGCGTTGCGACCAGGGGGAACACTGAAGCTTTCTTT; cdr3_aa: CSVATRGNTEAFF
d_call: -; j_call: TRBJ1-2; v_call: TRBV2; clone_size: -; cdr3_nt: TGTGCCAGCAGGGACTCCGGAGGGGTGGGGTATGGCTACACCTTC; cdr3_aa: CASRDSGGVGYGYTF
d_call: TRBD1; j_call: TRBJ1-5; v_call: TRBV19; clone_size: -; cdr3_nt: TGTGCCAGTAGTCTGCTGACAGGGGTCAATCAGCCCCAGCATTTT; cdr3_aa: CASSLLTGVNQPQHF
d_call: TRBD1; j_call: TRBJ2-2; v_call: TRBV4-3; clone_size: -; cdr3_nt: TGCGCCAGCAGCCACACAGGGGTCGGGGAGCTGTTTTTT; cdr3_aa: CASSHTGVGELFF
d_call: TRBD1; j_call: TRBJ2-3; v_call: TRBV7-8; clone_size: -; cdr3_nt: TGTGCCAGCAGCCCTAGGCCGGGACAGGGTGTTCCTAGCACAGATACGCAGTATTTT; cdr3_aa: CASSPRPGQGVPSTDTQYF
d_call: TRBD2; j_call: TRBJ2-3; v_call: TRBV7-8; clone_size: -; cdr3_nt: TGTGCCAGCAGCGGACCTAGCGGGGGGCGCACAGATACGCAGTATTTT; cdr3_aa: CASSGPSGGRTDTQYF
d_call: -; j_call: TRBJ2-1; v_call: TRBV7-3; clone_size: -; cdr3_nt: TGTGCCAGCAGCTCGTCACCGGGGGATGAGCAGTTCTTC; cdr3_aa: CASSSSPGDEQFF
d_call: TRBD2; j_call: TRBJ2-1; v_call: TRBV9; clone_size: -; cdr3_nt: TGTGCCAGCAGCGTAGTAGCGGGGGGCTCCAATGAGCAGTTCTTC; cdr3_aa: CASSVVAGGSNEQFF